The entry below describes one TCR beta chain. The data originate from a study of cytomegalovirus exposure and HLA in healthy donors. Germline CDR1 reads SGHNT; CDR2 reads YYREEE (reference sequence). Trimming cost V 4 bases and J 2 bases, with 12 bases left between them. CDR3 length equals 14 residues. This cohort consisted of healthy bone marrow donors. Primers for the PCR totalled 60 Vbeta and 13 Jbeta. Some clones are missing from TCRdb's copy, which holds only in-frame ones; the method was immunoSEQ multiplex PCR. The data contain about 160,000 clones, about 80% of them singletons. The sample taken for sequencing was PBMCs. This sequence originates from a woman aged 45-60 years in good health and CMV-seropositive. The chain links TRBV5-4 to TRBJ2-5; perhaps TRBD1 as D (6 bases). This CDR3 reads CASSPPDRQETQYF. CDR3 coding DNA: TGTGCCAGCAGCCCACCGGACAGACAAGAGACCCAGTACTTC.